One sample yielded the 27 T cell receptor beta chains listed below, sequenced in a study of cytotoxic CD8 clonotypes in ibrutinib-treated CLL (dated by TCRdb to the early 2020s). The time point label here, explained by the study, means: more than 10 months on ibrutinib. Receptors were amplified or captured by the immunoSEQ multiplex PCR assay. Imported from immuneACCESS, the table was reduced by TCRdb to in-frame sequences with V and J called. These copies leave out some clones; in studies compared against another copy, an unresolved V gene accounts for under half, and the cause of the remainder is not known. The table for this sample lists approximately 50,000 clones; approximately 69% of them were counted only once. The ten largest make up 9.5% to 15% of the sample. The starting material was PBMCs, obtained after 12 months of ibrutinib treatment. The receptor set was obtained from a human donor with chronic lymphocytic leukemia.

The chain employs TRBV29-1 and TRBJ2-1, with 10 bases lining up with TRBD2. Trimming cost V 3 bases and J 13 bases; bases outside gene matches: 9. From germline, CDR1 is SQVTM and CDR2 ANQGSEA. The CDR3 is made up of 13 amino acids. CDR3 loop: CSVDSGTSDTQFF. CDR3 sequence (DNA): TGCAGCGTTGACTCCGGGACTAGCGATACACAGTTCTTC.

Only one count was recorded for this clone. The chain is built from TRBV5-4 and TRBJ2-3, with D maybe TRBD2 (5 bases). The V and J ends lost 0 bases and 1 base respectively, with 15 bases between them. From germline, CDR1 is SGHNT and CDR2 YYREEE (reference sequence). The CDR3 sequence is 17 residues long. The CDR3 region has the DNA TGTGCCAGCAGCTTGGTGCTAACAGCGGTTGGCACAGATACGCAGTATTTT. Translating gives CASSLVLTAVGTDTQYF.

This chain links TRBV7-3 with TRBJ2-2; 9 bases map to TRBD1. Germline V CDR1 and CDR2: SGHTA, FQGTGA. This CDR3 region has 17 residues. The ends lost 5 bases at V and 3 bases at J; junction bases unmatched: 10. The CDR3 sequence is CASSQQGASEHTGELFF. The CDR3 DNA follows: TGTGCCAGCAGCCAACAGGGGGCTTCGGAGCACACCGGGGAGCTGTTTTTT. Full variable domain (remainder filled in from reference TRBV7-3 and TRBJ2-2): GAGVSQTPSNKVTEKGKYVELRCDPISGHTALYWYRQSLGQGPEFLIYFQGTGAADDSGLPNDRFFAVRPEGSVSTLKIQRTERGDSAVYLCASSQQGASEHTGELFFGEGSRLTVL.

This rearrangement joins TRBV5-8 to TRBJ1-4; D not certain. The CDR3 contains 10 residues. The germline V gene encodes CDR1 SGHTS and CDR2 YDEGEE. The V gene lost 3 bases and the J gene lost 10 bases, with 4 bases spanning the gap. The CDR3 DNA sequence: TGTGCCAGCAGCTGGGGAAAACTGTTTTTT. This translates into CASSWGKLFF.

This clone was seen a few times. The chain links TRBV14 to TRBJ2-2; 7 bases line up with TRBD1. Germline V gene data show CDR1 as SGHDN and CDR2 as FVKESK. V shed 3 bases, J shed 5 bases, and the junction held 6 bases outside the gene matches. CDR3 length: 15 amino acids. The CDR3 nucleotides are TGTGCCAGCAGCCAGGGACAGCAGGGAACCGGGGAGCTGTTTTTT. Its translation is CASSQGQQGTGELFF.

The chain joins TRBV10-1 to TRBJ1-2, with TRBD1 as a possible D gene (5 bases). Germline CDR1 WNHNN, CDR2 SYGVQD (reference sequence). V was pared by 3 bases and J by 2 bases, with 19 bases between. This CDR3 comprises 17 residues. CDR3 residues: CASSEGTGLPRNYGYTF. In DNA, the CDR3 is TGCGCCAGCAGTGAAGGAACAGGACTCCCGAGGAACTATGGCTACACCTTC.

The V gene is TRBV28, the J gene TRBJ2-6, with no clear D. The CDR3 spans 14 residues. CDR1 is MDHEN, CDR2 SYDVKM, per germline. Between the trimmed V and J ends, which lost 2 bases and 0 bases, there was a span of 2 bases. DNA for the CDR3: TGTGCCAGCAGTTTACCCTCTGGGGCCAACGTCCTGACTTTC. Encoded protein: CASSLPSGANVLTF.

The chain employs TRBV25-1 and TRBJ2-5, with TRBD1 as a possible D gene (5 bases). Germline V gives CDR1 MGHDK, CDR2 SYGVNS. This CDR3 is built from 13 residues. The V end lost 7 bases, the J end lost 0 bases, and 9 bases lay between the germline ends. The CDR3 loop reads CASTGQNQETQYF. CDR3 in DNA: TGTGCCAGCACCGGACAAAACCAAGAGACCCAGTACTTC.

This sequence joins TRBV7-2 and TRBJ1-5; D call uncertain. Per the germline V gene, CDR1 is SGHTA and CDR2 is FQGNSA. Deletions cut 5 bases from V and 5 bases from J, with 13 bases between. The CDR3 runs to 14 residues. The CDR3 loop reads CASSLSPGDQPQHF. In DNA, the CDR3 is TGTGCCAGCAGCCTATCTCCGGGCGATCAGCCCCAGCATTTT.

V gene TRBV13 combines with J gene TRBJ1-5; 7 bases line up with TRBD1. This CDR3 region has 15 residues. Trimming removed 2 bases from V and 1 base from J; junction bases left unmatched: 2. CDR1 and CDR2 (germline): PRHDT, FYEKMQ (reference sequence). As DNA, the CDR3 is TGTGCCAGCAGCTTACGCAGGGGGAGCAATCAGCCCCAGCATTTT. This sequence encodes CASSLRRGSNQPQHF.

V and J are TRBV28 and TRBJ1-6; D gene ambiguous. This CDR3 is 13 amino acids long. V dropped 8 bases and J dropped 0 bases, with 5 bases sitting between them. Per the germline V gene, CDR1 is MDHEN and CDR2 is SYDVKM. CDR3 residues: CASPSSYNSPLHF. The CDR3 DNA reads TGTGCCAGCCCTAGCTCCTATAATTCACCCCTCCACTTT.

The chain uses TRBV7-3 and TRBJ2-3, with 14 bases fitting TRBD2. The V and J ends lost 1 base and 1 base, in that order; junction bases with no gene match: 4. Germline CDR1 reads SGHTA; CDR2 reads FQGTGA. CDR3 length: 18 residues. The CDR3 here is CASSLRGTSGGRTDTQYF. In DNA form, the CDR3 reads TGTGCCAGCAGCTTAAGAGGGACTAGCGGGGGCCGCACAGATACGCAGTATTTT.

This chain links TRBV2 with TRBJ2-6; the match to TRBD1 covers 9 bases. The germline V gene has CDR1 SNHLY and CDR2 FYNNEI. The CDR3 is 16 amino acids. The J segment lost 0 bases and the V segment lost 6 bases, leaving 3 bases of the junction unmatched. In DNA, the CDR3 is TGTGCCAGCAGCCGGGACAGGGTCTCTGGGGCCAACGTCCTGACTTTC. Its translation: CASSRDRVSGANVLTF.

J is TRBJ2-3 and V is TRBV11-2; D gene uncertain. This CDR3 spans 15 amino acids. V lost 1 base, J lost 4 bases, and 12 bases lay in between. Germline V gene lookup returns CDR1 SGHAT and CDR2 FQNNGV. The CDR3 bases are TGTGCCAGCAGCTTAGGGACCTATGAGTCAGATACGCAGTATTTT. Translated: CASSLGTYESDTQYF.

The rearrangement uses TRBV11-2 and TRBJ2-5; D not resolved. Per the germline V gene, CDR1 is SGHAT and CDR2 is FQNNGV. CDR3 size: 13 residues. Trimming left V 3 bases short and J 1 base short, with 6 bases between. The CDR3 is CASSLGLQETQYF. CDR3 nucleotides: TGTGCCAGCAGCTTGGGTCTCCAAGAGACCCAGTACTTC.

For the CDR3, the DNA is TGTGCCAGCAGCCCCTCGGGACAGGCCATTTATGGCTACACCTTC. Residues: CASSPSGQAIYGYTF. The V and J genes are TRBV11-2 and TRBJ1-2; 8 bases line up with TRBD1. Germline CDR1 SGHAT, CDR2 FQNNGV. There are 15 residues in the CDR3. The V segment lost 5 bases and the J segment 5 bases; nucleotides outside the gene matches: 10.

This clone was counted a single time. The CDR3 spells CASSSPQDQGNKNTEAFF. In DNA form, the CDR3 reads TGTGCCAGCAGCTCACCCCAAGACCAGGGGAACAAGAACACTGAAGCTTTCTTT. The V gene is TRBV9, the J gene TRBJ1-1, with a tentative D call TRBD1 (6 bases). Deletions cut 4 bases from V and 1 base from J, with 23 bases between. Germline-derived CDR1 and CDR2 are SGDLS and YYNGEE. The CDR3 is 18 amino acids.

The rearrangement links TRBV7-6 to TRBJ2-5; D might be TRBD1 (6 bases). V was shortened by 5 bases and J by 3 bases, with 16 bases between the two germline ends. The V gene's germline CDR1 is SGHVS and CDR2 FNYEAQ. The CDR3 loop spans 15 amino acids. CDR3 DNA: TGTGCCAGCAGCCACGCCAACAGGGTAGAAGAGACCCAGTACTTC. Residues: CASSHANRVEETQYF.

This clone appeared a single time. The chain employs TRBV5-4 and TRBJ2-1, with TRBD2 matching over 8 bases. The CDR3 extends over 16 amino acids. V was pared by 0 bases and J by 5 bases, with 7 bases of the junction left unmatched. Germline-derived CDR1 and CDR2 are SGHNT and YYREEE (reference sequence). CDR3 sequence reads: CASSLEAGGSHNEQFF. The DNA for the CDR3 is TGTGCCAGCAGCTTGGAGGCGGGGGGCAGCCACAATGAGCAGTTCTTC. Full variable domain (missing parts from reference TRBV5-4 and TRBJ2-1): ETGVTQSPTHLIKTRGQQVTLRCSSQSGHNTVSWYQQALGQGPQFIFQYYREEENGRGNFPPRFSGLQFPNYSSELNVNALELDDSALYLCASSLEAGGSHNEQFFGPGTRLTVL.

V is TRBV27 and J is TRBJ1-2, with D tentatively TRBD1 (5 bases). With 2 bases removed from V and 5 bases from J, the gap between germline ends came to 12 bases. The CDR3 has 14 residues. Germline V CDR1 and CDR2: MNHEY, SMNVEV (reference sequence). CDR3 residues: CASSLGRQGYGYTF. CDR3 DNA: TGTGCCAGCAGTTTAGGTCGTCAGGGATATGGCTACACCTTC.

This rearrangement joins TRBV5-1 to TRBJ2-2; 9 bases are a match to TRBD2. V gave up 4 bases and J gave up 0 bases; unmatched junction bases: 4. Germline assignment: CDR1 SGHRS and CDR2 YFSETQ. This CDR3 comprises 16 residues. CDR3 in DNA: TGCGCCAGCAGCCCTGGACTAGCGTCGAACACCGGGGAGCTGTTTTTT. This translates into CASSPGLASNTGELFF.

This clone occurred a few times. The chain links TRBV5-4 to TRBJ1-2, with D unresolved. The V end was cut by 1 base, the J end by 8 bases, with 15 bases between. This CDR3 comprises 14 residues. Germline assignment: CDR1 SGHNT and CDR2 YYREEE (reference sequence). The CDR3 sequence: CASSLMGERRGYTF. Written as DNA, the CDR3 is TGTGCCAGCAGCTTGATGGGAGAAAGACGCGGCTACACCTTC.

This chain joins TRBV27 and TRBJ2-2, with 7 bases lining up with TRBD1. The CDR3 contains 18 residues. Germline trimming cut 5 bases from V and 2 bases from J; bases unmatched to any gene: 14. Germline-derived CDR1 and CDR2 are MNHEY and SMNVEV (reference sequence). The CDR3 coding sequence is TGTGCCAGCAGTACACCTTCAGAGGGGACAGCTAACACCGGGGAGCTGTTTTTT. The encoded protein is CASSTPSEGTANTGELFF.

The CDR3, as DNA: TGTGCCAGCAGCTTAGGGGCCCTAGCGGGGAAGGGTGAGACGCAGTATTTT. This translates into CASSLGALAGKGETQYF. The genes are TRBV7-8 and TRBJ2-3; 9 nucleotides match TRBD2. CDR3 length: 17 residues. V shed 1 base and J 9 bases; nucleotides not matched to a gene: 14. The germline V gene has CDR1 SGHVS and CDR2 FQNEAQ.

This clone was counted a few times. The genes are TRBV4-1 and TRBJ1-2; D uncertain. V was cut by 6 bases and J by 4 bases, with 18 bases left in between. The CDR3 has 15 amino acids. Germline lookup yields CDR1 MGHRA and CDR2 YSYEKL. In DNA, the CDR3 is TGCGCCAGCAGAGAAGGGCTAGGAAGCTTCTATGGCTACACCTTC. Translation gives CASREGLGSFYGYTF.

The chain joins TRBV9 to TRBJ2-3; TRBD2 matches at 10 bases. CDR1 is SGDLS, CDR2 YYNGEE, per germline. The CDR3 loop spans 16 amino acids. V trimming: 4 bases; J trimming: 2 bases; junction bases outside the gene matches: 7. The CDR3 DNA reads TGTGCCAGCAGCCTTCTAGCGGGGGTGGTCACAGATACGCAGTATTTT. Translated, it gives CASSLLAGVVTDTQYF.

This clone turned up a few times. The V call is TRBV29-1, the J call TRBJ1-1; D is unresolved. This CDR3 region has 13 residues. V lost 6 bases, J lost 3 bases, and 14 bases lay in between. The germline V gene encodes CDR1 SQVTM and CDR2 ANQGSEA. CDR3 coding DNA: TGCAGCGTCAGTGGGTATCAGGACACTGAAGCTTTCTTT. As protein: CSVSGYQDTEAFF.